This TCR beta chain originates from a study of T cell changes during pregnancy in multiple sclerosis. Trimming took 2 bases from V and 7 from J, leaving 11 bases between them. CDR1 and CDR2 from the germline V gene are SNHLY and FYNNEI. The CDR3 is 13 amino acids. Measured with immunoSEQ multiplex PCR; TCRdb has only the in-frame clones, and not every one. The sample records about 50,000 clones, around 90% being singletons. The rearrangement links TRBV2 to TRBJ2-5, with unresolved D. The sequencing here drew on peripheral blood, taken after pregnancy. The source of this sequence is a female donor in good health, enrolled as a control in a pregnancy study. The CDR3 DNA is TGTGCCAGCAGTGAAATATCCGCGGTGACCCAGTACTTC. Protein product: CASSEISAVTQYF.